These 11 T cell receptor beta chains were sequenced from one sample in a study of shared clonotypes between healthy human individuals. The method was immunoSEQ multiplex PCR; TCRdb's version includes in-frame clones alone and lacks a portion of them. The table lists about 480,000 clones, about three quarters of them singletons. Sequencing was done on a sample of PBMCs. The receptors come from a woman aged 40 to 50 in good health. Some clones in this sample may be carry-over from other donors' samples.

At least ten counts were recorded for this clone. The chain employs TRBV9 and TRBJ2-5; D may be TRBD2 (5 bases). This CDR3 has 15 residues. Per germline, CDR1 SGDLS and CDR2 YYNGEE. V was pared by 0 bases and J by 5 bases, with 14 bases between. This CDR3 reads CASSVGTRRWETQYF. The CDR3, as DNA: TGTGCCAGCAGCGTAGGAACACGGAGGTGGGAGACCCAGTACTTC.

This clone was counted a few times. J is TRBJ2-2 and V is TRBV28; perhaps D is TRBD1 or TRBD2 (5 bases each). V lost 2 bases, J lost 4 bases, and 14 bases lay in between. The germline V gene encodes CDR1 MDHEN and CDR2 SYDVKM. CDR3 size: 16 residues. CDR3 sequence (DNA): TGTGCCAGCAGTTTACCCCTCAGGGCGGGCACCGGGGAGCTGTTTTTT. Residues: CASSLPLRAGTGELFF.

The rearrangement links TRBV5-1 to TRBJ2-1; 9 bases fit TRBD2. The CDR3 is 14 amino acids. The germline V gene encodes CDR1 SGHRS and CDR2 YFSETQ. After removal of 7 bases from V and 2 bases from J, the junction contained 4 bases not matched to a gene. The CDR3 protein is CASAPSGTYNEQFF. CDR3 sequence (DNA): TGCGCCAGCGCCCCTAGCGGGACCTACAATGAGCAGTTCTTC. Based on the CDR3 plus reference TRBV5-1 and TRBJ2-1, the full variable domain is KAGVTQTPRYLIKTRGQQVTLSCSPISGHRSVSWYQQTPGQGLQFLFEYFSETQRNKGNFPGRFSGRQFSNSRSEMNVSTLELGDSALYLCASAPSGTYNEQFFGPGTRLTVL.

The V gene is TRBV7-8, the J gene TRBJ2-1; tentatively, D is TRBD2 (5 bases). The CDR3 loop spans 18 amino acids. Germline CDR1 reads SGHVS; CDR2 reads FQNEAQ. Trimming left V 0 bases short and J 0 bases short, with 15 bases between. The CDR3 region is CASSLALERPSSYNEQFF. The CDR3 nucleotides are TGTGCCAGCAGCTTAGCGCTCGAGCGGCCAAGCTCCTACAATGAGCAGTTCTTC. The full variable domain, rest sourced from reference TRBV7-8 and TRBJ2-1, is GAGVSQSPRYKVAKRGQDVALRCDPISGHVSLFWYQQALGQGPEFLTYFQNEAQLDKSGLPSDRFFAERPEGSVSTLKIQRTQQEDSAVYLCASSLALERPSSYNEQFFGPGTRLTVL.

V usage is TRBV21-1 and J usage is TRBJ1-2; the listed D gene, TRBD1, was not tested against the DNA. TRBV21-1 is annotated as a pseudogene. The CDR3 is made up of 15 amino acids. The CDR3 sequence is CASSKGDRGRRGYTF. CDR3 nucleotide sequence: TGTGCCAGCAGCAAAGGGGACAGGGGGCGCAGAGGCTACACCTTC.

This clone was seen a single time. This chain joins TRBV9 and TRBJ2-5; the D gene could be TRBD1 or TRBD2 (6 bases each). Germline assignment: CDR1 SGDLS and CDR2 YYNGEE. V shed 0 bases and J shed 5 bases, with 11 bases lying between them. CDR3 length equals 14 residues. For the CDR3, the DNA is TGTGCCAGCAGCGTAGGACAGGCGGGGGAGACCCAGTACTTC. The encoded protein is CASSVGQAGETQYF.

The chain carries TRBV6-5 and TRBJ1-1; D is perhaps TRBD1 (6 bases). V gave up 7 bases and J gave up 3 bases, with 18 bases separating them. Germline loops: CDR1 MNHEY, CDR2 SVGAGI. The CDR3 has 15 residues. CDR3 protein: CASIPPGGAHTEAFF. CDR3 nucleotide sequence: TGTGCCAGCATCCCTCCGGGGGGGGCCCACACTGAAGCTTTCTTT.

This CDR3 is CASSLATTKNIQYF. CDR3 in DNA: TGTGCCAGCAGCTTGGCCACGACCAAAAACATTCAGTACTTC. The chain recombines TRBV5-4 with TRBJ2-4; D remains ambiguous. CDR3 length: 14 amino acids. In germline, CDR1 is SGHNT, CDR2 YYREEE (reference sequence). Trimming took off 0 bases at V and 2 bases at J, with 6 bases between the two ends.

V is TRBV15 and J is TRBJ2-7, with 7 bases lining up with TRBD2. CDR1 is LNHNV and CDR2 is YYDKDF in the germline V gene (reference sequence). The junction had 8 bases not matched to a gene; V was cut back by 6 bases and J by 3 bases. The CDR3 totals 14 residues. The CDR3 protein is CATSMGASGYEQYF. The CDR3 DNA sequence: TGTGCCACCAGTATGGGAGCTAGCGGCTACGAGCAGTACTTC. The entire variable domain, with the rest obtained from reference TRBV15 and TRBJ2-7, is as follows: DAMVIQNPRYQVTQFGKPVTLSCSQTLNHNVMYWYQQKSSQAPKLLFHYYDKDFNNEADTPDNFQSRRPNTSFCFLDIRSPGLGDTAMYLCATSMGASGYEQYFGPGTRLTVT.

The V and J genes are TRBV7-8 and TRBJ1-5; possibly TRBD1 for D (5 bases). V was cut by 3 bases and J by 2 bases, with 14 bases left in between. The CDR3 contains 16 residues. Germline CDR1 and CDR2: SGHVS and FQNEAQ. CDR3 loop: CASSFSVGRGNQPQHF. The DNA for the CDR3 is TGTGCCAGCAGCTTCAGCGTCGGCAGGGGCAATCAGCCCCAGCATTTT.

This clone showed up just once. The chain joins TRBV28 to TRBJ1-5; maybe TRBD1 (5 bases). Trimming shortened V by 3 bases and J by 0 bases, and 15 bases separated the two germline ends. CDR1 is MDHEN, CDR2 SYDVKM, per germline. CDR3 size: 17 residues. The chain's CDR3 is CASSLVTGLYSNQPQHF. DNA of the CDR3: TGTGCCAGCAGTTTGGTAACAGGCCTTTATAGCAATCAGCCCCAGCATTTT.